A single sample is the source of the 27 T cell receptor beta chains below, sequenced in a study of identical twins. From the 5' RACE reads, TCRdb called clonotypes with MiXCR, one entry per CDR3 protein. This table has about 490,000 distinct CDR3 sequences, about 15% appearing once. The same data also went into a second study, on yellow fever vaccine responses in identical twins.

Material: CD4+ T cells sorted from blood. These receptors were taken from a woman under 30 in good health.

The rearrangement links TRBV29-1 to TRBJ2-2, with 9 nucleotides matching TRBD1. This CDR3 contains 15 residues. V gave up 6 bases and J gave up 1 base; unmatched junction bases: 6. Germline-derived CDR1 and CDR2 are SQVTM and ANQGSEA. The CDR3: CSVKLTGGNTGELFF. Here the CDR3 DNA reads TGCAGCGTAAAACTGACAGGGGGGAACACCGGGGAGCTGTTTTTT.

The chain employs TRBV2 and TRBJ2-4, with D tentatively TRBD1 (6 bases). The CDR3 runs to 18 residues. V dropped 1 base and J dropped 4 bases, with 20 bases sitting between them. From germline, CDR1 is SNHLY and CDR2 FYNNEI. Written as DNA, the CDR3 is TGTGCCAGCAGTGAAGTGGGGTGGGGGCTCACCCAGAAAAACATTCAGTACTTC. This codes for CASSEVGWGLTQKNIQYF.

The CDR3 DNA is TGTGCCAGCAGCTTGCACGGGGATGGCTACACCTTC. Protein sequence: CASSLHGDGYTF. The gene calls are TRBV7-9 and TRBJ1-2; no clear D. V was cut by 3 bases and J by 6 bases, with 8 bases left in between. CDR3 length equals 12 residues. Germline V gene data show CDR1 as SEHNR and CDR2 as FQNEAQ (reference sequence).

In its sample, this clonotype was seen a few times. The CDR3 is CASRRGGKETQYF. The CDR3 DNA reads as TGTGCCAGCAGGAGGGGAGGGAAAGAGACCCAGTACTTC. The V call is TRBV3-1, the J call TRBJ2-5, with 7 positions matching TRBD2. Germline V lookup: CDR1 LGHDT, CDR2 YNNKEL (reference sequence). V shed 6 bases, J shed 3 bases, and the junction held 4 bases outside the gene matches. The CDR3 has 13 amino acids.

The chain uses TRBV4-2 and TRBJ2-2, with a possible D match to TRBD2 (5 bases). The CDR3 has 16 amino acids. V was shortened by 6 bases and J by 0 bases, with 14 bases between the two germline ends. Germline assignment: CDR1 LGHNA and CDR2 YNFKEQ. This CDR3 is CASRDSRLSNTGELFF. The CDR3 nucleotides are TGTGCCAGCAGGGATTCGAGACTATCGAACACCGGGGAGCTGTTTTTT.

The chain joins TRBV20-1 to TRBJ2-1; D is ambiguous. The V gene lost 3 bases and the J gene lost 6 bases, with 12 bases spanning the gap. The CDR3 totals 13 residues. In germline, CDR1 is DFQATT, CDR2 SNEGSKA (reference sequence). CDR3 sequence: CSARTPLGNEQFF. As DNA, the CDR3 is TGCAGTGCTAGGACTCCGCTCGGCAATGAGCAGTTCTTC.

In this sample, this clonotype turned up a few times. The chain couples TRBV20-1 to TRBJ2-3; TRBD2 aligns across 7 bases. V lost 3 bases to trimming and J lost 0 bases; unmatched junction nucleotides: 15. Germline CDR1 is DFQATT and CDR2 is SNEGSKA (reference sequence). The CDR3 is made up of 18 amino acids. Here the CDR3 DNA reads TGCAGTGCTAGGGGGGAGGGAGGAGGAGGTTCTAGCACAGATACGCAGTATTTT. It specifies CSARGEGGGGSSTDTQYF.

In its sample, this clonotype was seen a few times. The rearrangement uses TRBV6-5 and TRBJ2-5, with TRBD1 matching over 10 bases. CDR3 size: 16 residues. J lost 5 bases, V lost 3 bases, and 9 bases had no gene match. Germline values: CDR1 MNHEY, CDR2 SVGAGI. The CDR3 DNA reads as TGTGCCAGCAGTTATGGGACAGGGGCCACTCGGGAGACCCAGTACTTC. Protein product: CASSYGTGATRETQYF.

This clonotype has at least ten counts. The chain carries TRBV5-1 and TRBJ2-1; D may be TRBD2 (5 bases). The V and J ends lost 4 bases and 2 bases respectively, with 10 bases between them. CDR3 length: 14 amino acids. Germline loops: CDR1 SGHRS, CDR2 YFSETQ. In DNA, the CDR3 is TGCGCCAGCAGCGTGGGAGTCGCCTACAATGAGCAGTTCTTC. Residues: CASSVGVAYNEQFF.

This clonotype was observed at least ten times. The chain carries TRBV27 and TRBJ2-2; no definite D call. CDR1 is MNHEY and CDR2 is SMNVEV in the germline V gene (reference sequence). CDR3 length: 14 amino acids. V lost 2 bases and J lost 3, with 7 bases in between. The CDR3 is CASSLREDTGELFF. DNA for the CDR3: TGTGCCAGCAGTTTACGAGAAGACACCGGGGAGCTGTTTTTT.

This clonotype was seen a few times. The CDR3 is CASSLGTVETQYF. The CDR3 coding sequence is TGTGCCAGCAGCCTTGGGACGGTTGAGACCCAGTACTTC. This chain links TRBV14 with TRBJ2-5; TRBD1 or TRBD2 may be the D gene (5 bases each). From germline, CDR1 is SGHDN and CDR2 FVKESK. The V end was cut by 4 bases, the J end by 5 bases, with 11 bases between. This CDR3 spans 13 amino acids.

This clonotype has at least ten counts. J is TRBJ2-1 and V is TRBV12-3 or TRBV12-4, with TRBD2 matching over 8 bases. The CDR3 totals 16 residues. V gave up 3 bases and J gave up 5 bases; unmatched junction bases: 9. The CDR3 DNA reads TGTGCCAGCAGTTTTACTAGCGGCAATACGAACAATGAGCAGTTCTTC. It specifies CASSFTSGNTNNEQFF.

This clonotype was picked up a small number of times. The chain has TRBV10-3 and TRBJ2-1; TRBD2 agrees at 7 bases. There are 15 residues in the CDR3. After removal of 4 bases from V and 5 bases from J, the junction contained 8 bases not matched to a gene. CDR1 and CDR2 from the germline V gene are ENHRY and SYGVKD. The CDR3 here is CAISGLANLNNEQFF. In DNA, the CDR3 is TGTGCCATCAGTGGACTAGCCAACCTAAACAATGAGCAGTTCTTC.

This chain links TRBV7-9 with TRBJ2-1; TRBD2 might be the D (5 bases). This CDR3 has 16 residues. CDR1 and CDR2 (germline): SEHNR, FQNEAQ (reference sequence). Trimming shortened V by 5 bases and J by 3 bases, and 17 bases separated the two germline ends. The CDR3 nucleotides are TGTGCCAGCAGCCCCATTGAGGGAGTCAACTACAATGAGCAGTTCTTC. It encodes CASSPIEGVNYNEQFF.

DNA for the CDR3: TGTGCCAGCAGCCCAACTTGGGGGACAGGGGCGTCTGGCTACACCTTC. Translated, it gives CASSPTWGTGASGYTF. The genes are TRBV9 and TRBJ1-2, with 10 bases fitting TRBD1. With V trimmed by 4 bases and J by 7 bases, 13 bases remained unmatched. Germline V lookup: CDR1 SGDLS, CDR2 YYNGEE. The CDR3 has 16 residues.

This clonotype was detected only a few times. This rearrangement joins TRBV28 to TRBJ2-1; 10 nucleotides line up with TRBD1. Per the germline V gene, CDR1 is MDHEN and CDR2 is SYDVKM. This CDR3 has 15 amino acids. Germline trimming cut 7 bases from V and 8 bases from J; bases unmatched to any gene: 11. In nucleotides, the CDR3 is TGTGCCAGCATGACAGGGGGCGAATTCACGGATGAGCAGTTCTTC. This encodes CASMTGGEFTDEQFF.

A remark on this clonotype: This may come from a read error, since a much larger clone is one base off. This chain joins TRBV7-2 and TRBJ2-2; D gene unclear. Trimming stripped 4 bases from V and 7 bases from J, with 4 bases between. This CDR3 region has 11 residues. Germline CDR1 and CDR2: SGHTA and FQGNSA. The CDR3: CASSYVGELFF. The CDR3 nucleotides are TGTGCCAGCAGCTATGTCGGGGAGCTGTTTTTT.

V is TRBV10-3 and J is TRBJ1-1; possibly TRBD1 for D (6 bases). CDR3 length: 14 residues. From germline, CDR1 is ENHRY and CDR2 SYGVKD. Trimming took 7 bases from V and 1 from J, leaving 13 bases between them. CDR3 region: CAIIRGETNTEAFF. DNA for the CDR3: TGTGCCATCATCAGGGGCGAAACGAACACTGAAGCTTTCTTT.

This clonotype has only a few counts. V usage is TRBV6-1 and J usage is TRBJ1-5; D gene ambiguous. There are 15 residues in the CDR3. Between the trimmed V and J ends, which lost 3 bases and 7 bases, there was a span of 16 bases. Germline V gene lookup returns CDR1 MNHNS and CDR2 SASEGT. CDR3 coding DNA: TGTGCCAGCAGTGAGGACCCGACGAGTGCCCAGCCCCAGCATTTT. Translation: CASSEDPTSAQPQHF.

J is TRBJ2-3 and V is TRBV28; the D is unclear. The V gene lost 6 bases and the J gene lost 6 bases, with 13 bases spanning the gap. The CDR3 has 13 residues. Per germline, CDR1 MDHEN and CDR2 SYDVKM. The CDR3 nucleotides read TGTGCCAGCAGCTACGGGCGTTCCGATACGCAGTATTTT. Amino acids: CASSYGRSDTQYF.

The table lists this clonotype with many counts. V gene TRBV7-6 combines with J gene TRBJ2-3; TRBD1 matches 9 bases. CDR1 and CDR2 from the germline V gene are SGHVS and FNYEAQ. The junction had 2 bases not matched to a gene; V was cut back by 4 bases and J by 0 bases. CDR3 size: 15 residues. The CDR3, as DNA: TGTGCCAGCAGCTCCGGGACAGGGAGCACAGATACGCAGTATTTT. The encoded protein is CASSSGTGSTDTQYF.

This clonotype was counted a few times. The chain has TRBV7-2 and TRBJ1-5; 8 bases line up with TRBD1. The CDR3 contains 14 residues. CDR1 is SGHTA and CDR2 is FQGNSA in the germline V gene. The V gene end was trimmed by 5 bases and the J gene end by 3 bases; junction bases not matched to a gene: 3. The CDR3 nucleotides read TGTGCCAGCAGCAGGGGACAGGTCAATCAGCCCCAGCATTTT. This gives the protein CASSRGQVNQPQHF.

There are many counts of this clonotype. V is TRBV5-6 and J is TRBJ1-1; 9 bases are shared with TRBD1. Germline assignment: CDR1 SGHDT and CDR2 YYEEEE. J lost 2 bases, V lost 4 bases, and 3 bases had no gene match. CDR3 length: 14 residues. The CDR3 region is CASSVGQGNTEAFF. The CDR3 coding sequence is TGTGCCAGCAGCGTGGGACAGGGAAACACTGAAGCTTTCTTT.

The table lists this clonotype with a few counts. The chain is built from TRBV13 and TRBJ2-1, with TRBD1 identical over 7 bases. V dropped 5 bases and J dropped 0; count of bases not matched to a gene: 16. This CDR3 region has 19 residues. Germline V gene lookup returns CDR1 PRHDT and CDR2 FYEKMQ (reference sequence). The CDR3 coding sequence is TGTGCCAGCAGCCCCGATGGGACAGAGGGGCCCGGCTCCTACAATGAGCAGTTCTTC. It codes for CASSPDGTEGPGSYNEQFF.

In its sample, this clonotype was seen a few times. The V and J genes are TRBV3-1 and TRBJ2-1, with D uncertain. Germline V CDR1 and CDR2: LGHDT, YNNKEL (reference sequence). CDR3 size: 14 residues. V was cut by 4 bases and J by 3 bases, with 10 bases left in between. The CDR3 sequence: CASSLGPSYNEQFF. The CDR3 region has the DNA TGTGCCAGCAGCCTTGGACCGAGCTACAATGAGCAGTTCTTC.

The chain combines TRBV28 with TRBJ2-7; TRBD2 matches at 8 bases. Per the germline V gene, CDR1 is MDHEN and CDR2 is SYDVKM. Losses at the gene ends were 5 bases for V and 3 bases for J; bases not matched to a gene: 6. The CDR3 runs to 14 residues. The CDR3 region has the DNA TGTGCCAGCAGTCACACAACTAGCGGCTACGAGCAGTACTTC. It codes for CASSHTTSGYEQYF.

This clonotype was seen at least ten times. The chain employs TRBV10-3 and TRBJ2-6; D might be TRBD1 or TRBD2, each matching 5 bases. The germline V gene has CDR1 ENHRY and CDR2 SYGVKD. The CDR3 consists of 17 residues. V was shortened by 9 bases and J by 3 bases, with 21 bases between the two germline ends. This CDR3 is CAIDPGPTFGGANVLTF. CDR3 nucleotide sequence: TGTGCCATAGACCCGGGACCGACTTTCGGTGGGGCCAACGTCCTGACTTTC.